This is a list of T cell receptor beta chains from one sample in a study of T cell repertoires in cytomegalovirus infection. TCRdb re-derived calls from the reads in MiXCR, one entry per CDR3 protein. This sample has about 680,000 distinct CDR3 sequences, with roughly a quarter found just once. The source material was CD8+ T cells from PBMCs. The receptors stem from a human donor in good health (CMV status not recorded). Some clones in this sample may be carry-over from other donors' samples. CDR3s include the opening cysteine and the closing phenylalanine or tryptophan. D genes are given only for firm matches. Some rows have no size entry. The others give once, few or many, or a class for an expanded clone.

J	D	V	size	CDR3	DNA
TRBJ2-1	-	TRBV28	few	CASSPRVSSYNEQFF	TGTGCCAGCAGTCCACGGGTTAGCTCCTACAATGAGCAGTTCTTC
TRBJ1-2	-	TRBV7-2	many	CASSDIDGTGYTF	TGTGCCAGCAGCGATATCGATGGGACTGGCTACACCTTC
TRBJ1-2	TRBD1	TRBV7-2	many	CAIDTGGSYGYTF	TGTGCCATAGATACAGGGGGTAGCTATGGCTACACCTTC
TRBJ1-6	TRBD1	TRBV28	many	CASSLAPTGEGSPLHF	TGTGCCAGCAGTCTGGCGCCAACAGGGGAAGGCTCACCCCTCCACTTT
TRBJ2-1	TRBD1	TRBV29-1	-	CSVWTGGTGDEQFF	TGCAGCGTGTGGACAGGGGGCACTGGGGATGAGCAGTTCTTC
TRBJ1-2	-	TRBV25-1	-	CASSESTSGFGYTF	TGTGCCAGCAGTGAATCTACAAGTGGATTTGGCTACACCTTC
TRBJ1-4	-	TRBV12-3/TRBV12-4	many	CASSLGRRGEKLFF	TGTGCCAGCAGTTTGGGAAGGAGAGGTGAAAAACTGTTTTTT
TRBJ1-1	-	TRBV4-2	-	CASSHPEGWTEAFF	TGTGCCAGCAGCCATCCAGAGGGGTGGACTGAAGCTTTCTTT
TRBJ2-5	-	TRBV5-4	-	CASSLGDNGETQYF	TGTGCCAGCAGCTTGGGGGACAACGGAGAGACCCAGTACTTC
TRBJ1-2	-	TRBV12-3/TRBV12-4	-	CTSSLRAGVGYTF	TGTACCAGCAGTTTAAGGGCAGGGGTCGGCTACACCTTC
TRBJ2-1	-	TRBV28	-	CASRPLASLYNEQLF	TGTGCCAGCAGACCCCTCGCGAGCCTCTACAATGAGCAGCTCTTC
TRBJ1-5	-	TRBV28	-	CASSLVRVLNQPQHF	TGTGCCAGCAGTTTAGTAAGGGTTCTCAATCAGCCCCAGCATTTT
TRBJ2-3	TRBD2	TRBV7-2	many	CASSLSVAGGGDTQYF	TGTGCCAGCAGCTTATCAGTAGCGGGGGGAGGAGATACGCAGTATTTT
TRBJ2-3	TRBD2	TRBV7-2	many	CASSLWRGVADTQYF	TGTGCCAGCAGCTTGTGGCGGGGGGTCGCAGATACGCAGTATTTT
TRBJ2-3	-	TRBV7-6	many	CASSLEAGQHTDTQYF	TGTGCCAGCAGCTTAGAGGCGGGACAGCACACAGATACGCAGTATTTT
TRBJ1-5	-	TRBV4-1	-	CASSQDMGTLSNQPQHF	TGCGCCAGCAGCCAAGATATGGGCACGCTGAGCAATCAGCCCCAGCATTTT
TRBJ1-1	-	TRBV7-6	many	CASSLYPGQGRTEAFF	TGTGCCAGCAGCTTATATCCAGGGCAAGGTCGCACTGAAGCTTTCTTT
TRBJ1-5	-	TRBV19	-	CASSIWGTSHGNQPQHF	TGTGCCAGTAGTATTTGGGGAACGTCTCATGGCAATCAGCCCCAGCATTTT
TRBJ1-5	-	TRBV6-6	few	CASSQRAGRKDQPQHF	TGTGCCAGCAGCCAAAGGGCAGGGAGAAAGGATCAGCCCCAGCATTTT
TRBJ2-3	TRBD2	TRBV2	few	CAITTRTPAGGTDTQYF	TGTGCCATCACAACCCGAACACCAGCGGGGGGCACAGATACGCAGTATTTT
TRBJ2-2	TRBD1	TRBV15	-	CATSRDRWGQGEKDGELFF	TGTGCCACCAGCAGAGATAGGTGGGGACAGGGGGAAAAGGACGGGGAGCTGTTTTTT
TRBJ1-2	-	TRBV25-1	-	CVTRTRSYGYTF	TGTGTCACCCGGACAAGGAGCTATGGCTACACCTTC
TRBJ2-3	-	TRBV7-6	-	CVSSLVGGNADTQYF	TGTGTCAGCAGCTTAGTAGGGGGTAACGCAGATACGCAGTATTTT
TRBJ2-1	TRBD2	TRBV7-6	-	CASSFFGLAGGRNEQFF	TGTGCCAGCAGCTTCTTCGGACTAGCGGGGGGGAGGAATGAGCAGTTCTTC
TRBJ2-6	TRBD1	TRBV19	many	CASSIFRGLSGANVLTF	TGTGCCAGTAGTATCTTCAGGGGGCTCTCTGGGGCCAACGTCCTGACTTTC
TRBJ2-2	-	TRBV24-1	few	CAIQRAVNTGELFF	TGTGCCATTCAGAGGGCAGTAAACACCGGGGAGCTGTTTTTT
TRBJ2-5	-	TRBV15	few	CATSFPGRRTQYF	TGTGCCACCAGCTTCCCGGGCCGGAGAACCCAGTACTTC
TRBJ2-1	-	TRBV7-4	-	CASSSTSSYNEQFF	TGTGCCAGCAGCTCGACTAGTTCCTACAATGAGCAGTTCTTC
TRBJ2-3	-	TRBV7-9	-	CASIHRQADTQYF	TGTGCCAGCATCCATAGACAGGCAGATACGCAGTATTTT
TRBJ2-7	-	TRBV7-9	few	CASSPPEGGREQYF	TGTGCCAGCAGTCCCCCTGAGGGGGGCCGCGAGCAGTACTTC
TRBJ2-7	-	TRBV7-6	-	CASSTGGGSYEQYF	TGTGCCAGCAGCACAGGGGGGGGCTCCTACGAGCAGTACTTC
TRBJ2-3	TRBD2	TRBV7-6	many	CASSLKGGGAADTQYF	TGTGCCAGCAGTTTAAAAGGCGGGGGGGCAGCAGATACGCAGTATTTT
TRBJ2-7	-	TRBV18	-	CASSPPDSLYEQYF	TGTGCCAGCTCACCTCCTGACAGCCTCTACGAGCAGTACTTC
TRBJ2-7	-	TRBV7-9	few	CAVDFLEGYEQYF	TGTGCCGTTGACTTCCTTGAGGGATACGAGCAGTACTTC
TRBJ2-1	TRBD2	TRBV9	-	CASRAGGDNEQFF	TGTGCCAGCAGAGCGGGGGGGGACAATGAGCAGTTCTTC
TRBJ2-1	-	TRBV3-1	few	CASSQALRLYNEQFF	TGTGCCAGCAGCCAAGCACTCAGGCTGTACAATGAGCAGTTCTTC
TRBJ2-1	-	TRBV5-4	-	CASRARFTRTGANPSNEQFF	TGTGCCAGCAGAGCAAGATTTACCCGAACCGGGGCCAATCCGAGCAATGAGCAGTTCTTC
TRBJ1-1	-	TRBV12-3/TRBV12-4	few	CASSWVLYTEAFF	TGTGCCAGCAGTTGGGTCCTTTACACTGAAGCTTTCTTT
TRBJ2-5	TRBD2	TRBV20-1	-	CSARDFVAGGQETQYF	TGCAGTGCTAGAGATTTTGTAGCGGGGGGGCAAGAGACCCAGTACTTC
TRBJ1-1	TRBD1	TRBV7-9	-	CASSPGQDFHTEAFF	TGTGCCAGCAGCCCCGGACAGGATTTCCACACTGAAGCTTTCTTT
TRBJ2-3	TRBD2	TRBV7-9	-	CASSLSGMDTQYF	TGTGCCAGCAGCTTAAGCGGGATGGATACGCAGTATTTT
TRBJ2-5	-	TRBV28	many	CASRERAVETQYF	TGTGCCAGCAGGGAAAGGGCGGTAGAGACCCAGTACTTC
TRBJ2-2	TRBD2	TRBV29-1	few	CSVYLAGGELFF	TGCAGCGTCTACCTAGCGGGGGGGGAGCTGTTTTTT
TRBJ1-5	-	TRBV7-6	many	CASSFGELEPQHF	TGTGCCAGCAGCTTCGGGGAGTTGGAGCCCCAGCATTTT
TRBJ2-3	-	TRBV6-1	-	CASRYLDSSSTDTQYF	TGTGCCAGCAGGTATTTGGACTCCTCCTCCACAGATACGCAGTATTTT
TRBJ2-2	-	TRBV6-6	-	CASSDLGGRANTGELFF	TGTGCCAGCAGTGATTTAGGGGGACGAGCGAACACCGGGGAGCTGTTTTTT
TRBJ2-7	-	TRBV7-6	-	CASSSPGTHEQYF	TGTGCCAGCAGTTCCCCGGGGACCCACGAGCAGTACTTC